These 21 T cell receptor beta chains originate from one sample sequenced in a study of T cells in Graves' hyperthyroidism and ophthalmopathy. Researchers amplified the TCR beta CDR3 regions from RNA transcripts. During a first-round RT-PCR of the TCR CDR3, the HTBI primer set was used. TCRdb used MiXCR to reprocess the multiplex PCR reads, holding one entry per CDR3 protein. The sample has hundreds of thousands of distinct CDR3 sequences, approximately 15% seen once. The sample consisted of blood. Source of these receptors: a woman between 40 and 55 years old with Graves' ophthalmopathy.

The chain is built from TRBV5-1 and TRBJ1-2; D may be TRBD1 (5 bases). Trimming cost V 3 bases and J 7 bases, with 19 bases left between them. Germline V gene sequence: CDR1 SGHRS, CDR2 YFSETQ. The CDR3 covers 15 residues. The CDR3: CASSSARTSPGGYTF. The CDR3 DNA is TGCGCCAGCAGCTCCGCCCGGACAAGCCCTGGTGGCTACACCTTC.

V gene TRBV29-1 combines with J gene TRBJ1-2, with TRBD1 matching over 7 bases. Germline loops: CDR1 SQVTM, CDR2 ANQGSEA. J lost 0 bases, V lost 0 bases, and 4 bases had no gene match. The CDR3 has 15 residues. The CDR3 DNA is TGCAGCGTTGAAGACCCGGGACAGTCTAACTATGGCTACACCTTC. The encoded protein is CSVEDPGQSNYGYTF.

Of note for this clonotype: This CDR3 is missing its conserved last phenylalanine or tryptophan, likely due to a read error. The V call is TRBV6-2 or TRBV6-3, the J call TRBJ2-1, with no clear D. This CDR3 is built from 13 residues. The V gene's germline CDR1 is MNHEY and CDR2 SVGEGT. Deletions cut 8 bases from V and 5 bases from J, with 13 bases between. CDR3: CASRPPSNNEQFS. The CDR3 DNA reads as TGTGCCAGCCGCCCCCCGAGCAACAATGAGCAGTTCTCC.

The rearrangement uses TRBV12-3 or TRBV12-4 and TRBJ2-1, with 8 bases fitting TRBD2. J was trimmed by 6 bases and V by 10 bases; bases with no gene match: 11. The CDR3 has 14 amino acids. The CDR3 DNA reads as TGTGCCACCGCCAAAGCGGGGGTCCCCAATGAGCAGTTCTTC. Its protein is CATAKAGVPNEQFF.

The chain uses TRBV11-2 and TRBJ1-2; 12 bases are a match to TRBD1. V was pared by 1 base and J by 9 bases, with 12 bases of the junction left unmatched. CDR3 size: 17 residues. The germline CDR1 and CDR2 sequences are SGHAT and FQNNGV. CDR3 sequence reads: CASSLGQGGGTGGRYTF. CDR3 coding DNA: TGTGCCAGCAGCTTAGGACAGGGAGGCGGGACAGGGGGCCGCTACACCTTC.

In this sample, this clonotype turned up many times. The chain recombines TRBV7-2 with TRBJ2-3, with TRBD2 matching over 8 bases. CDR1 and CDR2 (germline): SGHTA, FQGNSA. The CDR3 runs to 16 residues. J lost 10 bases, V lost 5 bases, and 17 bases had no gene match. Here the CDR3 DNA reads TGTGCCAGCAGCCCCACGGGGGCGGGGGGTCGTTCCTCGCAGTATTTT. Residues: CASSPTGAGGRSSQYF.

This clonotype came up many times. The chain has TRBV7-8 and TRBJ2-1; a possible D gene is TRBD1 (6 bases). CDR3 size: 14 residues. Trimming removed 5 bases from V and 7 bases from J, with 15 bases in between. Germline CDR1 and CDR2: SGHVS and FQNEAQ. The DNA of the CDR3 is TGTGCCAGCAGCGGACCCGGGACACTAAATGAGCAGTTCTTC. It specifies CASSGPGTLNEQFF.

The sample holds a few counts of this clonotype. This sequence joins TRBV28 and TRBJ1-4; tentative D call: TRBD1 (6 bases). Deletions cut 2 bases from V and 7 bases from J, with 11 bases between. Germline lookup yields CDR1 MDHEN and CDR2 SYDVKM. This CDR3 has 14 residues. CDR3 coding DNA: TGTGCCAGCAGTTTACAGGGGAAAGCTGAAAAACTGTTTTTT. Translation: CASSLQGKAEKLFF.

The chain has TRBV3-1 and TRBJ1-1; 10 bases are a match to TRBD1. Per the germline V gene, CDR1 is LGHDT and CDR2 is YNNKEL (reference sequence). The CDR3 extends over 14 amino acids. V was clipped by 2 bases and J by 5 bases; unmatched bases: 2. Here the CDR3 reads CASSQLGQGTEAFF. In DNA, the CDR3 is TGTGCCAGCAGCCAACTGGGACAGGGGACTGAAGCTTTCTTT.

This clonotype was counted a few times. This chain links TRBV5-6 with TRBJ2-2; perhaps TRBD2 as D (6 bases). V shed 3 bases and J shed 6 bases, with 15 bases lying between them. The V gene's germline CDR1 is SGHDT and CDR2 YYEEEE. The CDR3 spans 15 residues. In nucleotides, the CDR3 is TGTGCCAGCAGCTGGACCGGGAGTTGGGCCGGGGAGCTGTTTTTT. Its translation is CASSWTGSWAGELFF.

This clonotype has at least ten counts. The chain couples TRBV6-1 to TRBJ2-1; D unresolved. Germline CDR1 and CDR2: MNHNS and SASEGT. Trimming removed 5 bases from V and 9 bases from J, with 17 bases in between. This CDR3 has 14 amino acids. The CDR3 region is CASSSDGMVGEQFF. CDR3 in DNA: TGTGCCAGCAGTTCAGACGGAATGGTCGGTGAGCAGTTCTTC.

The gene calls are TRBV6-1 and TRBJ2-7; a possible D gene is TRBD2 (6 bases). The CDR3 covers 14 residues. Trimming cost V 1 base and J 6 bases, with 13 bases left between them. Germline V CDR1 and CDR2: MNHNS, SASEGT. DNA of the CDR3: TGTGCCAGCAGTGAAGAGAGGGCTAGCGTCGAGCAGTACTTC. This translates into CASSEERASVEQYF.

This clonotype was seen at least ten times. This chain's CDR3 is CASSYGGATNEKLFF. CDR3 nucleotides: TGTGCCAGCAGTTACGGGGGTGCAACTAATGAAAAACTGTTTTTT. The chain couples TRBV6-6 to TRBJ1-4; possible D gene TRBD1, 5 bases. V lost 2 bases to trimming and J lost 0 bases, with 7 bases between them. This CDR3 comprises 15 residues. Germline V gene lookup returns CDR1 MNHNY and CDR2 SVGAGI (reference sequence).

In its sample, this clonotype was seen many times. This rearrangement joins TRBV12-3 or TRBV12-4 to TRBJ1-4; 7 nucleotides match TRBD1. V was clipped by 3 bases and J by 8 bases; unmatched bases: 9. This CDR3 is 15 amino acids long. DNA of the CDR3: TGTGCCAGCAGTTTTCGGACAGGCCGGAACGAAAAACTGTTTTTT. This codes for CASSFRTGRNEKLFF.

This clonotype has only a few counts. The chain carries TRBV5-1 and TRBJ2-6, with D hard to call. Per germline, CDR1 SGHRS and CDR2 YFSETQ. The ends were cut back, 5 bases at V and 0 bases at J, with 6 bases in the middle. This CDR3 spans 14 amino acids. CDR3 coding DNA: TGCGCCAGCAGGACTGCCTCTGGGGCCAACGTCCTGACTTTC. Protein: CASRTASGANVLTF. The full variable domain, completed using reference TRBV5-1 and TRBJ2-6, is KAGVTQTPRYLIKTRGQQVTLSCSPISGHRSVSWYQQTPGQGLQFLFEYFSETQRNKGNFPGRFSGRQFSNSRSEMNVSTLELGDSALYLCASRTASGANVLTFGAGSRLTVL.

This chain uses TRBV7-9 with TRBJ1-1, with TRBD1 matching 7 bases. The trim removed 5 bases at V and 1 base at J, leaving 4 bases unmatched. Germline lookup yields CDR1 SEHNR and CDR2 FQNEAQ (reference sequence). The CDR3 loop spans 14 amino acids. The CDR3 spells CASSDYRGNTEAFF. Written as DNA, the CDR3 is TGTGCCAGCAGCGATTACAGGGGGAACACTGAAGCTTTCTTT.

This clonotype was seen repeatedly, ten times or more. The genes are TRBV2 and TRBJ1-3; D is ambiguous. Germline CDR1 reads SNHLY; CDR2 reads FYNNEI. The CDR3 contains 11 residues. V was cut by 3 bases and J by 7 bases, with 4 bases left in between. This CDR3 reads CASSEGNTIYF. CDR3 in DNA: TGTGCCAGCAGTGAGGGTAACACCATATATTTT.

This clonotype was counted between two and nine times. This chain joins TRBV2 and TRBJ1-5; D gene ambiguous. The CDR3 is 14 amino acids. V lost 7 bases and J 0 bases, leaving 10 bases between the germline ends. Germline CDR1 and CDR2: SNHLY and FYNNEI. The CDR3 DNA follows: TGTGCCAGCACTGGGCTGTATAGCAATCAGCCCCAGCATTTT. Amino acids: CASTGLYSNQPQHF.

This clonotype came up many times. In DNA, the CDR3 is TGTGCCAGCGGAGGGGGGGAAAACATTCAGTACTTC. Amino acids: CASGGGENIQYF. This chain connects TRBV2 to TRBJ2-4, with D perhaps matching TRBD2 (7 bases). Germline V CDR1 and CDR2: SNHLY, FYNNEI. The germline V and J ends were trimmed by 8 bases and 5 bases, with 10 bases remaining between them. The CDR3 totals 12 residues.

This clonotype has at least ten counts. This sequence joins TRBV27 and TRBJ2-1; possibly TRBD2 for D (6 bases). Trimming left V 4 bases short and J 3 bases short, with 10 bases between. CDR1 and CDR2 from the germline V gene are MNHEY and SMNVEV (reference sequence). This CDR3 is 14 amino acids long. This CDR3 is CASSSGLNYNEQFF. The CDR3 bases are TGTGCCAGCAGTTCGGGACTTAACTACAATGAGCAGTTCTTC.

This clonotype showed up many times. V gene TRBV11-2 combines with J gene TRBJ2-3; 8 bases agree with TRBD1. The germline CDR1 and CDR2 sequences are SGHAT and FQNNGV. J gave up 5 bases and V 4 bases, and 14 bases lay outside the gene matches. This CDR3 is built from 17 residues. The CDR3 DNA reads as TGTGCCAGCAGCTCAGGGGGCCCGACAGGGATCCAAGATACGCAGTATTTT. Protein sequence: CASSSGGPTGIQDTQYF.